This T cell receptor beta chain was documented in a study of tumor-infiltrating lymphocytes in localized non-small cell lung cancer. In the study overall: Patients included smokers and never-smokers with various histologies, some sampled after neoadjuvant chemotherapy. The study's findings and limits: Different pieces of the same tissue went to different assays, confounding technical variation with intratumor heterogeneity.

The CDR3 runs to 13 residues. V was pared by 8 bases and J by 7 bases, with 17 bases between. Germline CDR1 WSHSY, CDR2 SAAADI. A remark on this clone: The antigen is not known.

The protocol was immunoSEQ multiplex PCR, while the TCRdb copy is restricted to in-frame clones and leaves out a portion. The sample gives 7,000 to 8,000 clones, around 66% of which show up once; roughly 12% is in the top ten. This receptor was identified in a human donor with non-small cell lung cancer. Sequenced sample: lung tumor tissue. This rearrangement joins TRBV10-2 to TRBJ1-2; D possibly corresponds to TRBD1 (6 bases). The CDR3 loop is CASGTGGAGGYTF. CDR3 nucleotide sequence: TGCGCCAGCGGCACGGGGGGGGCCGGTGGCTACACCTTC.